Sequencing of this T cell receptor beta chain was carried out in a study of long-term antiretroviral therapy in people with HIV. With survey level as its setting, the immunoSEQ assay was v3.0. Profiled with immunoSEQ multiplex PCR; TCRdb holds only in-frame clones, not every one. The top ten clones hold about a tenth of a sample with about 30,000 clones, around 80% of them seen once. With respect to this clone: Its antigen is not known.

Study observations and caveats: Every time point showed a repertoire led by clones expanded before ART. From the mid-2000s to the late 2010s, blood was obtained, possibly while participants received older ART regimens. Whereas controls had wider CDR3 length ranges, HIV repertoires had narrower ones.

The clonotype comes from a man aged 18 to 29 with HIV. The input for sequencing was unsorted PBMCs, taken 1.5 years before starting antiretroviral therapy.

The CDR3, as DNA: TGTGCCAGCAGTGCGCGTATGAGCTCCTACAATGAGCAGTTCTTC. Amino acid sequence: CASSARMSSYNEQFF. The gene calls are TRBV28 and TRBJ2-1; the D is unclear. Trimming shortened V by 5 bases and J by 0 bases, and 11 bases separated the two germline ends. The CDR3 is 15 amino acids. Germline V lookup: CDR1 MDHEN, CDR2 SYDVKM.